Presented here are 4 T cell receptor beta chains from one specimen sequenced in a study of cytomegalovirus exposure and HLA in healthy donors. Vbeta (60) and Jbeta (13) primers were used in the PCR. The protocol was immunoSEQ multiplex PCR, while the TCRdb copy is restricted to in-frame clones and leaves out a portion. The sample lists about 120,000 clones; 80% were seen once. Sequencing was done on a sample of PBMCs. These receptors were taken from a man aged 50 to 59 in good health and CMV-seronegative.

The CDR3 protein is CASRREYTQYF. In nucleotides, the CDR3 is TGTGCCAGCCGGAGGGAATATACGCAGTATTTT. The V and J genes are TRBV6-5 and TRBJ2-3; TRBD2 is a possible D gene (6 bases). The CDR3 covers 11 residues. V gave up 8 bases and J gave up 7 bases, with 10 bases separating them. CDR1 is MNHEY and CDR2 is SVGAGI in the germline V gene.

The chain is built from TRBV2 and TRBJ2-6; unclear D gene. Germline CDR1 reads SNHLY; CDR2 reads FYNNEI. Trimming took off 3 bases at V and 0 bases at J, with 12 bases between the two ends. The CDR3 length is 17 residues. The CDR3 loop is CASSEGAALSGANVLTF. In nucleotides, the CDR3 is TGTGCCAGCAGTGAGGGTGCGGCTCTCTCTGGGGCCAACGTCCTGACTTTC.

The chain recombines TRBV5-1 with TRBJ2-7; 8 nucleotides line up with TRBD1. Per the germline V gene, CDR1 is SGHRS and CDR2 is YFSETQ. This CDR3 is 16 amino acids long. V dropped 4 bases and J dropped 2; count of bases not matched to a gene: 11. This chain's CDR3 is CASSREPGTGTYEQYF. In DNA form, the CDR3 reads TGCGCCAGCAGCAGAGAGCCCGGGACAGGTACCTACGAGCAGTACTTC.

This clone is a singleton in its sample. The chain has TRBV5-8 and TRBJ1-6; D ambiguous. The V and J ends lost 0 bases and 10 bases respectively, with 8 bases between them. The CDR3 is 13 residues long. CDR1 SGHTS and CDR2 YDEGEE come from the germline V gene. The CDR3 reads CASSLVWRSPLHF. CDR3 nucleotide sequence: TGTGCCAGCAGCTTGGTTTGGAGATCACCCCTCCACTTT.